Following are 31 T cell receptor beta chains from one sample sequenced in a study of blood T cell repertoires in COVID-19. Sequencing was performed with immunoSEQ multiplex PCR; in TCRdb, only in-frame clones are kept and a portion is missing. The sample consists of about 220,000 clones, about four fifths of them appearing once. The sample comprised PBMCs or T cells enriched from blood (not recorded which). The source is an older woman who had recovered from COVID-19.

V gene TRBV6-5 combines with J gene TRBJ2-7, with TRBD1 as a possible D gene (5 bases). This CDR3 has 11 amino acids. CDR1 is MNHEY and CDR2 is SVGAGI in the germline V gene. Trimming left V 9 bases short and J 3 bases short, with 9 bases between. As DNA, the CDR3 is TGTGCCAGTGGACAAATCTACGAGCAGTACTTC. Amino acid sequence: CASGQIYEQYF.

The chain is built from TRBV6-2 or TRBV6-3 and TRBJ1-2, with 7 bases lining up with TRBD1. CDR1 is MNHEY and CDR2 is SVGEGT in the germline V gene. V trimming: 5 bases; J trimming: 8 bases; junction bases outside the gene matches: 8. There are 13 residues in the CDR3. This chain's CDR3 is CASSRDSREGYTF. The CDR3 bases are TGTGCCAGCAGTCGGGACAGCCGGGAGGGCTACACCTTC.

A few counts support this clone. The same CDR3 can be traced to other DNA sequences in this sample. For the CDR3, the DNA is TGTGCCAGCAGCTTAGCAGGGGCTACTGAAGCTTTCTTT. Translation gives CASSLAGATEAFF. J is TRBJ1-1 and V is TRBV7-8, with D perhaps matching TRBD1 (5 bases). CDR1 is SGHVS, CDR2 FQNEAQ, per germline. The V gene lost 0 bases and the J gene lost 5 bases, with 7 bases spanning the gap. CDR3 length: 13 residues.

In this sample, this clone turned up once. CDR3 bases: TGTGCCAGCAGACTGACAGGTTCTAACTATGGCTACACCTTC. Translation: CASRLTGSNYGYTF. The V gene is TRBV27, the J gene TRBJ1-2; D is possibly TRBD1 (6 bases). Germline V gene lookup returns CDR1 MNHEY and CDR2 SMNVEV (reference sequence). Trimming cost V 6 bases and J 0 bases, with 11 bases left between them. CDR3 size: 14 residues.

This clone was observed once. The chain recombines TRBV5-4 with TRBJ2-3; the D gene is possibly TRBD1 (5 bases). V was pared by 2 bases and J by 4 bases, with 14 bases between. CDR3 length: 15 residues. In germline, CDR1 is SGHNT, CDR2 YYREEE (reference sequence). The CDR3 protein is CASSLRGRGPDTQYF. The CDR3 DNA sequence: TGTGCCAGCAGCTTAAGGGGTCGAGGCCCAGATACGCAGTATTTT.

V gene TRBV3-1 (or the pseudogene TRBV3-2) combines with J gene TRBJ1-1, with 8 bases that match TRBD1. Germline values: CDR1 LGHDT, CDR2 YNNKEL (reference sequence). V shed 2 bases and J 4 bases; nucleotides not matched to a gene: 3. The CDR3 consists of 14 residues. The CDR3 reads CASSQMTGATEAFF. Written as DNA, the CDR3 is TGTGCCAGCAGCCAAATGACAGGGGCCACTGAAGCTTTCTTT.

The chain links TRBV7-2 to TRBJ2-7, with D hard to call. CDR1 is SGHTA, CDR2 FQGNSA, per germline. V lost 2 bases and J 0 bases, leaving 8 bases between the germline ends. The CDR3 spans 14 residues. This CDR3 is CASSLSSSSYEQYF. The CDR3 region has the DNA TGTGCCAGCAGCTTATCGTCCAGCTCCTACGAGCAGTACTTC.

The chain employs TRBV5-4 and TRBJ1-1; TRBD1 might be the D (5 bases). This CDR3 comprises 16 residues. Germline CDR1 SGHNT, CDR2 YYREEE (reference sequence). Trimming left V 0 bases short and J 4 bases short, with 16 bases between. Written as DNA, the CDR3 is TGTGCCAGCAGCTTGGACCTTAGGGGCGGGGGCACTGAAGCTTTCTTT. Encoded protein: CASSLDLRGGGTEAFF.

This chain joins TRBV5-1 and TRBJ2-1; 10 nucleotides line up with TRBD2. CDR3 size: 15 residues. Looked up from germline, CDR1 is SGHRS and CDR2 is YFSETQ. Germline trimming cut 3 bases from V and 5 bases from J; bases unmatched to any gene: 5. The CDR3 DNA reads as TGCGCCAGCAGCTCTATAGCGGGAGGAAACAATGAGCAGTTCTTC. Its protein product is CASSSIAGGNNEQFF.

This chain connects TRBV14 to TRBJ1-2; no firm D call. V was clipped by 5 bases and J by 0 bases, with 10 bases between them. This CDR3 spans 14 amino acids. Per germline, CDR1 SGHDN and CDR2 FVKESK. CDR3 sequence reads: CASSSMPTNYGYTF. The CDR3 DNA sequence: TGTGCCAGCAGCTCTATGCCCACTAACTATGGCTACACCTTC.

This chain uses TRBV6-6 with TRBJ2-5, with TRBD2 as a possible D gene (6 bases). Germline V gene data show CDR1 as MNHNY and CDR2 as SVGAGI (reference sequence). The CDR3 has 16 residues. Trimming took 5 bases from V and 1 from J, leaving 17 bases between them. In DNA form, the CDR3 reads TGTGCCAGCAGTCTCCCTACTAGCAGCATCCAAGAGACCCAGTACTTC. It codes for CASSLPTSSIQETQYF.

The CDR3 DNA reads TGTGCCAGCAGCCCGGTAGGACAGGGGAGGTACGAGCAGTACTTC. Amino acids: CASSPVGQGRYEQYF. The chain carries TRBV6-5 and TRBJ2-7; 9 bases line up with TRBD1. The germline V gene has CDR1 MNHEY and CDR2 SVGAGI. The CDR3 is 15 amino acids. V lost 6 bases to trimming and J lost 4 bases; unmatched junction nucleotides: 10.

The V call is TRBV29-1, the J call TRBJ2-5; D remains ambiguous. The CDR3 length is 12 residues. From germline, CDR1 is SQVTM and CDR2 ANQGSEA. The ends were cut back, 5 bases at V and 2 bases at J, with 9 bases in the middle. In DNA, the CDR3 is TGCAGCGTTACAGAACAACAAGAGACCCAGTACTTC. Its translation is CSVTEQQETQYF.

The rearrangement links TRBV4-1 to TRBJ2-5, with D possibly matching TRBD1 (5 bases). The germline V and J ends were trimmed by 6 bases and 0 bases, with 8 bases remaining between them. The CDR3 runs to 13 residues. CDR1 MGHRA and CDR2 YSYEKL come from the germline V gene. The CDR3 protein is CASRGANQETQYF. CDR3 bases: TGCGCCAGCAGAGGGGCAAACCAAGAGACCCAGTACTTC.

The chain couples TRBV13 to TRBJ2-7, with 9 bases fitting TRBD1. V lost 5 bases, J lost 6 bases, and 11 bases stayed unmatched. This CDR3 comprises 15 residues. Germline V lookup: CDR1 PRHDT, CDR2 FYEKMQ (reference sequence). The CDR3 DNA is TGTGCCAGCAGCCGAGGGCGACAGGGGGTTAGCGAGCAGTACTTC. It codes for CASSRGRQGVSEQYF.

CDR3 sequence: CAWRIRDGYTF. CDR3 in DNA: TGTGCCTGGAGAATCAGGGATGGCTACACCTTC. The chain combines TRBV30 with TRBJ1-2; possible D gene TRBD1, 5 bases. The V and J ends lost 3 bases and 6 bases respectively, with 8 bases between them. This CDR3 has 11 residues. Germline lookup yields CDR1 GTSNPN and CDR2 SVGIG (reference sequence).

The chain uses TRBV7-2 and TRBJ2-1, with TRBD2 matching 7 bases. The CDR3 contains 15 residues. Trimming at V came to 0 bases and at J to 7 bases, leaving 6 bases not matched to a gene. In germline, CDR1 is SGHTA, CDR2 FQGNSA. CDR3 coding DNA: TGTGCCAGCAGCTTAGCCCCGGGAGGAATAAATGAGCAGTTCTTC. It yields the protein CASSLAPGGINEQFF.

The chain has TRBV19 and TRBJ1-2; 7 bases map to TRBD1. The ends lost 5 bases at V and 7 bases at J; junction bases unmatched: 7. CDR3 length equals 13 residues. CDR1 and CDR2 (germline): LNHDA, SQIVND (reference sequence). CDR3 in amino acids: CASSERGQGGYTF. The CDR3 region has the DNA TGTGCCAGTAGTGAAAGGGGGCAGGGTGGCTACACCTTC.

This chain uses TRBV6-2 or TRBV6-3 with TRBJ2-4; TRBD2 might be the D (7 bases). CDR1 and CDR2 from the germline V gene are MNHEY and SVGEGT. This CDR3 contains 16 residues. Trimming took 0 bases from V and 6 from J, leaving 15 bases between them. Here the CDR3 reads CASSYSTRGALNIQYF. Here the CDR3 DNA reads TGTGCCAGCAGTTACTCGACACGGGGGGCCCTAAACATTCAGTACTTC.

Only a few counts were recorded for this clone. The V and J genes are TRBV19 and TRBJ2-2; D may be TRBD2 (5 bases). CDR3 size: 16 residues. Germline V CDR1 and CDR2: LNHDA, SQIVND (reference sequence). Trimming stripped 10 bases from V and 3 bases from J, with 21 bases between. The CDR3: CATYHPGGGYTGELFF. The CDR3 DNA follows: TGTGCCACATACCACCCGGGCGGAGGTTACACCGGGGAGCTGTTTTTT.

Only one count was recorded for this clone. V is TRBV7-2 and J is TRBJ2-2, with D hard to call. CDR3 length: 17 residues. Germline V gives CDR1 SGHTA, CDR2 FQGNSA. Trimming pared 1 base from V and 0 bases from J, leaving 12 bases between. The CDR3 sequence is CASSLDRYIANTGELFF. CDR3 DNA: TGTGCCAGCAGCTTAGACAGATATATCGCGAACACCGGGGAGCTGTTTTTT.

The chain joins TRBV7-2 to TRBJ2-3; D is undetermined. The V end was cut by 5 bases, the J end by 4 bases, with 13 bases between. CDR3 length equals 14 residues. Germline-derived CDR1 and CDR2 are SGHTA and FQGNSA. DNA for the CDR3: TGTGCCAGCAGCCAAATACCCCGGGCAGATACGCAGTATTTT. Encoded protein: CASSQIPRADTQYF.

V is TRBV7-9 and J is TRBJ1-1, with D possibly matching TRBD1 (6 bases). Germline values: CDR1 SEHNR, CDR2 FQNEAQ (reference sequence). CDR3 size: 14 residues. Deletions cut 3 bases from V and 2 bases from J, with 10 bases between. DNA of the CDR3: TGTGCCAGCAGCTTTGCCAGGGGTAACACTGAAGCTTTCTTT. Residues: CASSFARGNTEAFF.

The chain combines TRBV7-9 with TRBJ1-4; possible D gene TRBD1, 6 bases. The CDR3 spans 14 residues. CDR1 SEHNR and CDR2 FQNEAQ come from the germline V gene (reference sequence). Between the trimmed V and J ends, which lost 5 bases and 4 bases, there was a span of 11 bases. CDR3 protein: CASSRQGINEKLFF. CDR3 DNA: TGTGCCAGCAGCCGCCAGGGGATTAATGAAAAACTGTTTTTT.

This chain connects TRBV6-5 to TRBJ1-1, with TRBD1 identical over 11 bases. The germline V gene has CDR1 MNHEY and CDR2 SVGAGI. The CDR3 extends over 15 amino acids. V was clipped by 5 bases and J by 7 bases; unmatched bases: 9. CDR3 residues: CASSTPGTGGGEAFF. The DNA of the CDR3 is TGTGCCAGCAGTACACCGGGGACAGGGGGAGGTGAAGCTTTCTTT.

V usage is TRBV5-6 and J usage is TRBJ2-7; no clear D gene. Per the germline V gene, CDR1 is SGHDT and CDR2 is YYEEEE. The CDR3 totals 11 residues. V was pared by 2 bases and J by 5 bases, with 5 bases between. CDR3 protein: CASSLYNEQYF. CDR3 DNA: TGTGCCAGCAGCTTATACAACGAGCAGTACTTC.

This rearrangement joins TRBV27 to TRBJ2-3; 13 bases are shared with TRBD2. There are 15 residues in the CDR3. J was trimmed by 4 bases and V by 8 bases; bases with no gene match: 6. Germline V gene sequence: CDR1 MNHEY, CDR2 SMNVEV (reference sequence). The CDR3 sequence is CASGTGLAGADTQYF. In DNA form, the CDR3 reads TGTGCCAGCGGGACTGGACTAGCGGGAGCAGATACGCAGTATTTT.

The count of this clone is one. The chain has TRBV7-9 and TRBJ2-3; D is unresolved. Germline lookup yields CDR1 SEHNR and CDR2 FQNEAQ (reference sequence). The CDR3 totals 12 residues. V was trimmed by 4 bases and J by 4 bases, leaving 6 bases between them. The CDR3 coding sequence is TGTGCCAGCAGCTGGAGCCCAGATACGCAGTATTTT. Its translation is CASSWSPDTQYF.

As concerns this clone: The identical CDR3 is also encoded by other nucleotide sequences in the sample. The chain employs TRBV10-3 and TRBJ1-5; D might be TRBD1 (6 bases). Germline V CDR1 and CDR2: ENHRY, SYGVKD. V dropped 0 bases and J dropped 3 bases, with 9 bases sitting between them. The CDR3 covers 15 residues. The CDR3 region is CAISESGAVNQPQHF. CDR3 DNA sequence: TGTGCCATCAGTGAGTCGGGGGCCGTCAATCAGCCCCAGCATTTT.

The chain is built from TRBV5-6 and TRBJ2-1, with D unclear. V shed 0 bases and J shed 2 bases, with 9 bases lying between them. The CDR3 length is 15 residues. CDR1 and CDR2 (germline): SGHDT, YYEEEE. The CDR3 is CASSLAAVAYNEQFF. The CDR3 region has the DNA TGTGCCAGCAGCTTGGCCGCAGTTGCCTACAATGAGCAGTTCTTC.

The rearrangement links TRBV7-8 to TRBJ2-7, with D perhaps matching TRBD1 (5 bases). The CDR3 runs 12 residues. The germline CDR1 and CDR2 sequences are SGHVS and FQNEAQ. Trimming cost V 4 bases and J 3 bases, with 7 bases left between them. This CDR3 is CASSWGGYEQYF. CDR3 coding DNA: TGTGCCAGCAGCTGGGGCGGCTACGAGCAGTACTTC.